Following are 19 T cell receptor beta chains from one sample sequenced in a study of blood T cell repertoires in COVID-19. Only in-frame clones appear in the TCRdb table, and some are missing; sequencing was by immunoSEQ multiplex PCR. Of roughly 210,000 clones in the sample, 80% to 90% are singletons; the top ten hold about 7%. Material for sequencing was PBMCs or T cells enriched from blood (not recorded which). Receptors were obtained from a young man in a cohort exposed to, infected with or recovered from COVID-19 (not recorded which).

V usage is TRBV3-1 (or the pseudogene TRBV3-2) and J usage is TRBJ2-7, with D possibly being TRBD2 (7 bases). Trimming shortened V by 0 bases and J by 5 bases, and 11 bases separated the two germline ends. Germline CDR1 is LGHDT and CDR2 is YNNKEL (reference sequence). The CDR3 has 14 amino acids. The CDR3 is CASSQDWEGDEQYF. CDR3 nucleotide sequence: TGTGCCAGCAGCCAAGATTGGGAGGGGGACGAGCAGTACTTC.

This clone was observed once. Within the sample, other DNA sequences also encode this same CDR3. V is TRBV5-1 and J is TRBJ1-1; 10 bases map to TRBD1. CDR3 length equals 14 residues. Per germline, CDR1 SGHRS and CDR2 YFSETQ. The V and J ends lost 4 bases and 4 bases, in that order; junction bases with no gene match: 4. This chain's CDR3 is CASSSGQGGTEAFF. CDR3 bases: TGCGCCAGCAGCAGTGGACAGGGGGGCACTGAAGCTTTCTTT.

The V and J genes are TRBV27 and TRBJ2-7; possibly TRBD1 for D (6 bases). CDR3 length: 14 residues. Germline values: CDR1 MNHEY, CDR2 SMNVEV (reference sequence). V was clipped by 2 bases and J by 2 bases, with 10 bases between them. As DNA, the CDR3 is TGTGCCAGCAGTTTAGACAGGTATACCTACGAGCAGTACTTC. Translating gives CASSLDRYTYEQYF.

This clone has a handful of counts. The CDR3: CASSPEGGVEKLFF. CDR3 sequence (DNA): TGCGCCAGCAGCCCCGAGGGGGGGGTAGAAAAACTGTTTTTT. V and J are TRBV23-1 and TRBJ1-4; a possible D gene is TRBD1 (6 bases). TRBV23-1 is flagged as an ORF with uncertain function. V was cut by 6 bases and J by 8 bases, with 16 bases left in between. CDR3 length: 14 residues.

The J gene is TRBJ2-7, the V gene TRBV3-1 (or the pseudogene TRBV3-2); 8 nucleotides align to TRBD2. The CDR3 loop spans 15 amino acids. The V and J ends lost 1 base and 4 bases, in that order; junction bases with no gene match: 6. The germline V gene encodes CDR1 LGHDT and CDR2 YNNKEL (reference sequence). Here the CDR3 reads CASSQVTGGPYEQYF. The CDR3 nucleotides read TGTGCCAGCAGCCAAGTGACGGGAGGGCCGTACGAGCAGTACTTC.

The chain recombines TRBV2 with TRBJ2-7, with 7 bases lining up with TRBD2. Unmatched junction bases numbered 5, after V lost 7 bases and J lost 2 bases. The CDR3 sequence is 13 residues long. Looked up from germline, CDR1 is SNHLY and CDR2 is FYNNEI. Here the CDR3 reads CASNGLVAYEQYF. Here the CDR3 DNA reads TGTGCCAGCAACGGACTAGTCGCCTACGAGCAGTACTTC. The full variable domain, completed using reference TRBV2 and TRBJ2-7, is EPEVTQTPSHQVTQMGQEVILRCVPISNHLYFYWYRQILGQKVEFLVSFYNNEISEKSEIFDDQFSVERPDGSNFTLKIRSTKLEDSAMYFCASNGLVAYEQYFGPGTRLTVT.

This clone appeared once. DNA of the CDR3: TGTGCCAGCAGCCGGATTGAACAGGGGACAGATACGCAGTATTTT. Its protein is CASSRIEQGTDTQYF. The rearrangement links TRBV7-9 to TRBJ2-3, with TRBD1 matching 7 bases. CDR1 SEHNR and CDR2 FQNEAQ come from the germline V gene (reference sequence). Trimming removed 5 bases from V and 3 bases from J; junction bases left unmatched: 8. CDR3 length: 15 residues.

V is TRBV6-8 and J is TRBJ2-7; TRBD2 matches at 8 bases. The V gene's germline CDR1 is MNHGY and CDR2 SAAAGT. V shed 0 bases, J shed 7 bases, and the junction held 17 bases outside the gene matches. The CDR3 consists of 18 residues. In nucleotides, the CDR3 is TGTGCCAGCAGTTACTCGATAGGCAGCGGGGGCCCGTCCCAAGAGCAGTACTTC. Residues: CASSYSIGSGGPSQEQYF.

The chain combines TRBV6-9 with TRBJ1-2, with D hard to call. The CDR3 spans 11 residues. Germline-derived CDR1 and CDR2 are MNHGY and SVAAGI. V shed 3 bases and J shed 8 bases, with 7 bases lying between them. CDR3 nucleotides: TGTGCCAGCAGTTACACGGAGGGCTACACCTTC. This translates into CASSYTEGYTF.

As DNA, the CDR3 is TGTGCCAGTAGTGCCCTGGGCACCTCCTCTGGAAACACCATATATTTT. This gives the protein CASSALGTSSGNTIYF. The chain employs TRBV19 and TRBJ1-3; D uncertain. This CDR3 region has 16 residues. Trimming removed 5 bases at V and 0 bases at J, with 14 bases between. Germline CDR1 reads LNHDA; CDR2 reads SQIVND (reference sequence).

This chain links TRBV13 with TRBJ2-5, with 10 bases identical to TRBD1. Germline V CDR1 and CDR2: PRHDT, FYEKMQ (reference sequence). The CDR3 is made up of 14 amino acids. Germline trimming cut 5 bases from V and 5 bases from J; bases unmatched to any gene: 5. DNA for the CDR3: TGTGCCAGCAGCCCGACAGGGGGCGCGGAGACCCAGTACTTC. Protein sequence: CASSPTGGAETQYF.

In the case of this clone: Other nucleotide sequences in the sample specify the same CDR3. CDR3 loop: CASSLGGTYEQYF. The CDR3, as DNA: TGTGCCAGCAGCTTGGGAGGAACCTACGAGCAGTACTTC. The chain couples TRBV5-4 to TRBJ2-7, with D unclear. The CDR3 extends over 13 amino acids. Germline values: CDR1 SGHNT, CDR2 YYREEE (reference sequence). The ends were cut back, 0 bases at V and 2 bases at J, with 6 bases in the middle.

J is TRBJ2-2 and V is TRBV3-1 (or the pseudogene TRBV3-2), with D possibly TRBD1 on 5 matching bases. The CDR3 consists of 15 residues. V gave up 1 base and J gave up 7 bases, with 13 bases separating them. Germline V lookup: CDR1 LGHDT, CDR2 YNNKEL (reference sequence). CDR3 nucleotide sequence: TGTGCCAGCAGCCAAGGCAGGGTAGGGGTCGGGGAGCTGTTTTTT. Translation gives CASSQGRVGVGELFF.

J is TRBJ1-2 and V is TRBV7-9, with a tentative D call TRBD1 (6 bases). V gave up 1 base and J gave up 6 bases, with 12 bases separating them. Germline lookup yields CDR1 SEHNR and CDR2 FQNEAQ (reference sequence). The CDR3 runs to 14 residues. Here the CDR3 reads CASSLVGGADGYTF. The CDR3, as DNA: TGTGCCAGCAGCTTAGTAGGGGGGGCTGATGGCTACACCTTC. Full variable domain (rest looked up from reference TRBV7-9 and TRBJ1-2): DTGVSQNPRHKITKRGQNVTFRCDPISEHNRLYWYRQTLGQGPEFLTYFQNEAQLEKSRLLSDRFSAERPKGSFSTLEIQRTEQGDSAMYLCASSLVGGADGYTFGSGTRLTVV.

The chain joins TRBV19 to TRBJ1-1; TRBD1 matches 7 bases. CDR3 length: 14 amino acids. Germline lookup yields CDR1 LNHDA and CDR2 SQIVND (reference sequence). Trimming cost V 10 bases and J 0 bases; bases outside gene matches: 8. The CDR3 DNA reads TGTGCCACAATGAGGGACAGACTGAACACTGAAGCTTTCTTT. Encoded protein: CATMRDRLNTEAFF.

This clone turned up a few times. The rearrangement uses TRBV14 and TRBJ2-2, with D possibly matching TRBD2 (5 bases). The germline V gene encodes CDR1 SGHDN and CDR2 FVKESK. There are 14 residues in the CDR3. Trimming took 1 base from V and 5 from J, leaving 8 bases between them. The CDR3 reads CASSQGLRTGELFF. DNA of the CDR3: TGTGCCAGCAGCCAAGGACTACGTACCGGGGAGCTGTTTTTT.

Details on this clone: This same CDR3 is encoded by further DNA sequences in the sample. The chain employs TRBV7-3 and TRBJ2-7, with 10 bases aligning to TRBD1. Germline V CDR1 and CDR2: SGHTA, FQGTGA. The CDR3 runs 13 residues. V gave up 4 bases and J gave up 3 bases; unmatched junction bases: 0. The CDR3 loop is CASSWTGGYEQYF. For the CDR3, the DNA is TGTGCCAGCAGCTGGACAGGGGGCTACGAGCAGTACTTC.

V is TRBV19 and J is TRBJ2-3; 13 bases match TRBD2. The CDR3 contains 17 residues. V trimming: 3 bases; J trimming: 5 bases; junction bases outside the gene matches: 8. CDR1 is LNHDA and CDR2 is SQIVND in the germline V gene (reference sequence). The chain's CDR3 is CASSMIRGLAGVDTQYF. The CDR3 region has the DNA TGTGCCAGTAGTATGATTAGAGGACTAGCGGGAGTAGATACGCAGTATTTT.

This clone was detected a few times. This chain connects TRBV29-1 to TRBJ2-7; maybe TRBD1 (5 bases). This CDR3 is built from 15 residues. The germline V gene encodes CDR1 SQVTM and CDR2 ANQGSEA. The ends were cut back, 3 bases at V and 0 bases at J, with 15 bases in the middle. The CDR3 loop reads CSVDVGAGDSYEQYF. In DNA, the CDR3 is TGCAGCGTTGATGTAGGGGCCGGTGACTCCTACGAGCAGTACTTC.